This T cell receptor (beta chain) was profiled in a study of cytomegalovirus exposure and HLA in healthy donors. With 60 Vbeta and 13 Jbeta primers, the PCR was carried out. Repertoires were generated with immunoSEQ multiplex PCR, while TCRdb's copy carries only in-frame clones and drops some. This sample carries roughly 190,000 clones, under 80% of them seen once, and the ten largest clones take 2.5% to 3.5%. Germline V gene lookup returns CDR1 SNHLY and CDR2 FYNNEI. Unmatched junction bases numbered 9, after V lost 7 bases and J lost 7 bases. This CDR3 is 15 amino acids long. Note on this clone: Its antigen remains unidentified.

Study-wide results and caveats: In a later analysis, TCR beta V- and J-gene trimming showed a link to a missense DCLRE1C variant. When the data were analyzed later, several of the most significant clusters appeared to be linked to common viral pathogens. Listed as cytomegalovirus-associated were 170 or so TCR beta chains.

The rearrangement joins TRBV2 to TRBJ1-5; TRBD1 aligns across 11 bases. The specimen was PBMCs. This clonotype was sampled from a female donor in good health and CMV-seronegative. The CDR3 here is CASTIGQGAGQPQHF. The CDR3 DNA is TGTGCCAGCACTATAGGACAGGGGGCTGGGCAGCCCCAGCATTTT.